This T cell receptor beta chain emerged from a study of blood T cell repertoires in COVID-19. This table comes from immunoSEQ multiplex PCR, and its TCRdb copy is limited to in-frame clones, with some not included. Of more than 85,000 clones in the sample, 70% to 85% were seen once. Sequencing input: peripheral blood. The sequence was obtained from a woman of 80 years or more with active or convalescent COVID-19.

CDR3 DNA: TGTGCCTGGAGTTCACTCTTGCAGCAGTTCTTC. As protein: CAWSSLLQQFF. The genes are TRBV30 and TRBJ2-1; D not certain. V lost 2 bases and J lost 11, with 10 bases in between. CDR1 is GTSNPN, CDR2 SVGIG, per germline (reference sequence). The CDR3 totals 11 residues. The full variable domain, its missing parts supplied by reference TRBV30 and TRBJ2-1, is SQTIHQWPATLVQPVGSPLSLECTVEGTSNPNLYWYRQAAGRGLQLLFYSVGIGQISSEVPQNLSASRPQDRQFILSSKKLLLSDSGFYLCAWSSLLQQFFGPGTRLTVL.